This TCR beta chain appears in the sequencing data of a study of shared clonotypes between healthy human individuals. Study overall: CD8 memory received one plate per donor, CD8 naive two, CD4 memory three and CD4 naive three.

Broader study findings: Sharing of clonotypes among donors was expected to vary with sequencing depth.

In the case of this clone: Its cognate antigen is unknown.

Produced via immunoSEQ multiplex PCR; TCRdb's table is partial and in-frame only. The sample gives roughly 1,100,000 clones, approximately 76% of which show up once; roughly 1.4% is in the top ten. The sample was memory CD4+ T cells sorted from blood. The subset denotes: CD45RA-negative fraction. The sequence came from a man aged 18 to 29 in good health.

The CDR3 region has the DNA TGTGCCAGCAGTTCAGCCCTAGCGGTCTCCTACGAGCAGTACTTC. This codes for CASSSALAVSYEQYF. This chain joins TRBV2 and TRBJ2-7, with 7 bases identical to TRBD2. V shed 5 bases and J 0 bases; nucleotides not matched to a gene: 7. This CDR3 contains 15 residues. Germline V gives CDR1 SNHLY, CDR2 FYNNEI.